Listed here are 17 T cell receptor beta chains from one sample, sequenced in a study of blood T cell repertoires in COVID-19. Measured with immunoSEQ multiplex PCR; TCRdb has only the in-frame clones, and not every one. The table shows about 290,000 clones, with 70% to 90% occurring only once. The source material was peripheral blood. These TCRs come from a woman between 45 and 60 years old with active or convalescent COVID-19.

This CDR3 reads CASSVVQGNQPQHF. The CDR3, as DNA: TGTGCCAGCAGCGTTGTACAGGGGAATCAGCCCCAGCATTTT. The chain combines TRBV7-2 with TRBJ1-5, with TRBD1 identical over 7 bases. V trimming: 5 bases; J trimming: 4 bases; junction bases outside the gene matches: 5. CDR1 and CDR2 (germline): SGHTA, FQGNSA. The CDR3 sequence is 14 residues long.

This rearrangement joins TRBV6-5 to TRBJ1-1; 7 nucleotides align to TRBD1. CDR3 size: 14 residues. In germline, CDR1 is MNHEY, CDR2 SVGAGI. The V and J ends lost 7 bases and 4 bases, in that order; junction bases with no gene match: 9. The CDR3 here is CASKEGTVSTEAFF. The CDR3 bases are TGTGCCAGCAAAGAGGGGACAGTGAGCACTGAAGCTTTCTTT.

In regard to this clone: The junction differs from germline at one of its ends, possibly a read error. The chain joins TRBV19 to TRBJ2-7; 8 nucleotides agree with TRBD2. Germline CDR1 and CDR2: LNHDA and SQIVND (reference sequence). The CDR3 spans 14 residues. The CDR3 is CASSTRTSSNEQYF. The DNA of the CDR3 is TGTGCCAGTAGTACCCGGACTAGCTCCAACGAGCAGTACTTC.

A few counts support this clone. This chain joins TRBV28 and TRBJ2-3; TRBD2 is a possible D gene (6 bases). The length of the CDR3 is 17 residues. Trimming removed 6 bases at V and 2 bases at J, with 21 bases between. The germline gives CDR1 MDHEN, CDR2 SYDVKM. The CDR3 bases are TGTGCCAGCAGCTCCCTACTAGGCGGGATCTACACAGATACGCAGTATTTT. Translated: CASSSLLGGIYTDTQYF. Full variable domain (missing parts from reference TRBV28 and TRBJ2-3): DVKVTQSSRYLVKRTGEKVFLECVQDMDHENMFWYRQDPGLGLRLIYFSYDVKMKEKGDIPEGYSVSREKKERFSLILESASTNQTSMYLCASSSLLGGIYTDTQYFGPGTRLTVL.

V gene TRBV5-1 combines with J gene TRBJ2-1; D call uncertain. This CDR3 is 17 amino acids long. Germline values: CDR1 SGHRS, CDR2 YFSETQ. V was clipped by 0 bases and J by 1 base, with 14 bases between them. The CDR3 nucleotides read TGCGCCAGCAGCTTGGCCGCGAATTACAGATCCTACAATGAGCAGTTCTTC. It translates to CASSLAANYRSYNEQFF.

The J gene is TRBJ2-3, the V gene TRBV7-2, with a possible D match to TRBD1 (6 bases). V was shortened by 0 bases and J by 5 bases, with 9 bases between the two germline ends. Germline CDR1 SGHTA, CDR2 FQGNSA. This CDR3 comprises 14 residues. CDR3 DNA sequence: TGTGCCAGCAGCTTAGCGGTCAGGGGAGATACGCAGTATTTT. As protein: CASSLAVRGDTQYF.

The V and J genes are TRBV25-1 and TRBJ1-2; 9 bases match TRBD1. CDR3 length: 12 amino acids. CDR1 and CDR2 from the germline V gene are MGHDK and SYGVNS. The J segment lost 7 bases and the V segment lost 4 bases, leaving 1 base of the junction unmatched. CDR3 in DNA: TGTGCCAGCAGTGGGACAGGGGTTGGCTACACCTTC. Its protein is CASSGTGVGYTF.

The chain has TRBV10-3 and TRBJ1-1, with D possibly matching TRBD1 (5 bases). The CDR3 is 16 amino acids. Per germline, CDR1 ENHRY and CDR2 SYGVKD. V lost 4 bases and J lost 7, with 22 bases in between. CDR3 sequence reads: CAISAHAGSGSGEAFF. The CDR3 DNA follows: TGTGCCATCAGTGCCCATGCAGGGTCTGGTTCAGGTGAAGCTTTCTTT.

V gene TRBV7-2 combines with J gene TRBJ2-3; 7 bases are a match to TRBD2. CDR1 is SGHTA and CDR2 is FQGNSA in the germline V gene. The CDR3 is 16 residues long. The V gene end was trimmed by 5 bases and the J gene end by 2 bases; junction bases not matched to a gene: 10. The CDR3 sequence: CASSQLALWATDTQYF. The DNA for the CDR3 is TGTGCCAGCAGCCAACTAGCGCTCTGGGCCACAGATACGCAGTATTTT.

V usage is TRBV7-8 and J usage is TRBJ2-1, with D perhaps TRBD2 (5 bases). Trimming cost V 4 bases and J 0 bases, with 16 bases left between them. The CDR3 has 17 amino acids. CDR1 is SGHVS and CDR2 is FQNEAQ in the germline V gene. The CDR3 DNA follows: TGTGCCAGCAGCTCGCCGGCTAGCTCTCTCTCCTACAATGAGCAGTTCTTC. Amino acid sequence: CASSSPASSLSYNEQFF. The full variable domain, with the rest looked up from reference TRBV7-8 and TRBJ2-1, is GAGVSQSPRYKVAKRGQDVALRCDPISGHVSLFWYQQALGQGPEFLTYFQNEAQLDKSGLPSDRFFAERPEGSVSTLKIQRTQQEDSAVYLCASSSPASSLSYNEQFFGPGTRLTVL.

This chain joins TRBV27 and TRBJ2-1; the match to TRBD2 covers 7 bases. CDR3 length equals 16 residues. Unmatched junction bases numbered 14, after V lost 5 bases and J lost 7 bases. The V gene's germline CDR1 is MNHEY and CDR2 SMNVEV (reference sequence). In nucleotides, the CDR3 is TGTGCCAGCAGTCCCCGACTAGCCCCCTGGCCAAATGAGCAGTTCTTC. It codes for CASSPRLAPWPNEQFF.

The rearrangement uses TRBV9 and TRBJ1-4; 10 bases line up with TRBD1. V trimming: 3 bases; J trimming: 4 bases; junction bases outside the gene matches: 3. The CDR3 runs to 15 residues. Looked up from germline, CDR1 is SGDLS and CDR2 is YYNGEE. The CDR3 nucleotides are TGTGCCAGCAGCGGGACAGGGGGATATAATGAAAAACTGTTTTTT. It encodes CASSGTGGYNEKLFF.

V is TRBV7-9 and J is TRBJ2-1, with 11 nucleotides matching TRBD2. With V trimmed by 5 bases and J by 7 bases, 7 bases remained unmatched. CDR1 SEHNR and CDR2 FQNEAQ come from the germline V gene (reference sequence). The length of the CDR3 is 15 residues. CDR3 in DNA: TGTGCCAGCAGCCAAACTAGCGGGAGAATTAATGAGCAGTTCTTC. Its protein product is CASSQTSGRINEQFF.

This clone was seen just once. CDR3 region: CASQTSGKSTDTQYF. The CDR3 bases are TGTGCCAGCCAGACTAGCGGGAAGAGCACAGATACGCAGTATTTT. V and J are TRBV2 and TRBJ2-3, with 11 bases matching TRBD2. This CDR3 has 15 residues. Germline CDR1 is SNHLY and CDR2 is FYNNEI. Trimming removed 8 bases from V and 0 bases from J; junction bases left unmatched: 4.

This chain joins TRBV3-1 (or the pseudogene TRBV3-2) and TRBJ2-2; D is uncertain. This CDR3 is 13 amino acids long. CDR1 and CDR2 (germline): LGHDT, YNNKEL (reference sequence). V dropped 2 bases and J dropped 3 bases, with 4 bases sitting between them. CDR3 protein: CASSQIYTGELFF. The CDR3 DNA reads TGTGCCAGCAGCCAAATCTACACCGGGGAGCTGTTTTTT.

This clone was observed a single time. V and J are TRBV20-1 and TRBJ1-1; D might be TRBD1 (6 bases). The V end lost 3 bases, the J end lost 0 bases, and 17 bases lay between the germline ends. CDR1 and CDR2 (germline): DFQATT, SNEGSKA (reference sequence). The CDR3 contains 16 residues. In nucleotides, the CDR3 is TGCAGTGCTAGTCTTCAGACAGGCCCAATGAACACTGAAGCTTTCTTT. Translation gives CSASLQTGPMNTEAFF.

The chain recombines TRBV25-1 with TRBJ2-5; possibly TRBD1 for D (7 bases). This CDR3 has 14 amino acids. V gave up 2 bases and J gave up 2 bases, with 9 bases separating them. The germline V gene has CDR1 MGHDK and CDR2 SYGVNS. In DNA, the CDR3 is TGTGCCAGCAGTGAACAGGGGGGACAAGAGACCCAGTACTTC. Amino acids: CASSEQGGQETQYF.